This entry describes one T cell receptor (beta chain). This entry is derived from a study of blood T cell repertoires in COVID-19. Study background: From T cells, B-cell-depleted T cells, or PBMCs came the material, which was cDNA or gDNA.

The CDR3 consists of 17 residues. V was clipped by 7 bases and J by 1 base, with 21 bases between them. The authors' processing: Estimates of nucleated cell counts were drawn from the amplification of reference gene primers. TCRdb's table, derived via immunoSEQ multiplex PCR, lists solely in-frame clones and lacks some. The V and J calls and the clone size are those of that table, but D and trimming were determined from the DNA. The table records 65,000 to 90,000 clones, around 89% of them present only once. This sequence was found in a woman of 80 years or more with acute or convalescent COVID-19. Sequencing used peripheral blood. The chain has TRBV23-1 and TRBJ2-3; D unclear. TRBV23-1 is an ORF for which the function is uncertain. CDR3 in DNA: TGCGCCAGCAAGATTACTACCCGGCCGAGTCGCACAGATACGCAGTATTTT. It encodes CASKITTRPSRTDTQYF.